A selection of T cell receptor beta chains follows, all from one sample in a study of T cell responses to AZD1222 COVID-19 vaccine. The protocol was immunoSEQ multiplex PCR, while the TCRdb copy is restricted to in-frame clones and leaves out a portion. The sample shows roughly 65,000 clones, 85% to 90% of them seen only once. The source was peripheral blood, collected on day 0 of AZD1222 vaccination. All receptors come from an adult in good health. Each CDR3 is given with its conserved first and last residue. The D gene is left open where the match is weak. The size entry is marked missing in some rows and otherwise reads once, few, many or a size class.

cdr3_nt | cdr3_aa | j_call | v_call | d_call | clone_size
TGTGCCACCAGGGGGTATAGCAATCAGCCCCAGCATTTT | CATRGYSNQPQHF | TRBJ1-5 | TRBV10-3 | TRBD1 | .
TGTGCCAGCAGCTTAGCGGGGACTAGCGGGGCTTTCCAAGAGACCCAGTACTTC | CASSLAGTSGAFQETQYF | TRBJ2-5 | TRBV7-2 | TRBD2 | .
TGTGCCAGCAGTTGGGACAGGGGGCGAAATGAGCAGTTCTTC | CASSWDRGRNEQFF | TRBJ2-1 | TRBV27 | TRBD1 | .
TGTGCCAGCCGGCCTAGTGGGAACGATGAGCAGTTCTTC | CASRPSGNDEQFF | TRBJ2-1 | TRBV6-5 | . | once
TGTGCCAGCAGTGATTCCCGAGCCAATGAGCAGTTCTTC | CASSDSRANEQFF | TRBJ2-1 | TRBV2 | . | .
TGTGCCAGCAGTCAACGTACTTGGACAGGGGCGGCCTACGAGCAGTACTTC | CASSQRTWTGAAYEQYF | TRBJ2-7 | TRBV6-2/TRBV6-3 | TRBD1 | .
TGTGCCAGCAGCTTAGCAGCTGGAAACACCATATATTTT | CASSLAAGNTIYF | TRBJ1-3 | TRBV7-2 | . | .
TGTGCCAGCAGCCAGGGAAGGGGTCTCTCTGGAAACACCATATATTTT | CASSQGRGLSGNTIYF | TRBJ1-3 | TRBV3-1/TRBV3-2 | . | .
TGTGCCAGCAGCTGGACAGGGGAATCCTACGAGCAGTACTTC | CASSWTGESYEQYF | TRBJ2-7 | TRBV5-5 | TRBD1 | .
TGTGCCAGCAGCCTACTAGCCTACGAGCAGTACTTC | CASSLLAYEQYF | TRBJ2-7 | TRBV6-5 | . | once
TGCAGCGTTGAACGGGGTGAGACTGAGCAGTTCTTC | CSVERGETEQFF | TRBJ2-1 | TRBV29-1 | . | once
TGCGCCAGCAGCGGTATCCCTGCCACAGATACGCAGTATTTT | CASSGIPATDTQYF | TRBJ2-3 | TRBV5-1 | . | .
TGTGCCAGCAGTCCGGGGCGGACAGATACGCAGTATTTT | CASSPGRTDTQYF | TRBJ2-3 | TRBV6-5 | . | .
TGTGCCAGCAGCCCCATTCCGGGCCCCGGGTACAATGAGCAGTTCTTC | CASSPIPGPGYNEQFF | TRBJ2-1 | TRBV7-9 | . | .
TGTGCCAGCGGGACTAGCGCCCTCAATGAGCAGTTCTTC | CASGTSALNEQFF | TRBJ2-1 | TRBV18 | TRBD2 | .
TGTGCCAGCAGTTCGGCTGATACGCAGTATTTT | CASSSADTQYF | TRBJ2-3 | TRBV12-3/TRBV12-4 | . | .
TGTGCCAGCAGCTTCGACAGCCTCTCTGGAAACACCATATATTTT | CASSFDSLSGNTIYF | TRBJ1-3 | TRBV5-4 | . | .
TGTGCCAGCAGCCAAGTGGTTTCCGGTCAGACCCAGTACTTC | CASSQVVSGQTQYF | TRBJ2-5 | TRBV3-1/TRBV3-2 | . | .
TGTGCCAGCAGTGAATTGTCGGGAACAATAGACAATGAGCAGTTCTTC | CASSELSGTIDNEQFF | TRBJ2-1 | TRBV25-1 | . | .
TGTGCCAGCAGCCAAGATCTCGGATGGCGGGAGCTGTTTTTT | CASSQDLGWRELFF | TRBJ2-2 | TRBV14 | . | .
TGTGCCAGCAGCTTAGATCGGCAGGGGGACGCTTTCTTT | CASSLDRQGDAFF | TRBJ1-1 | TRBV11-2 | TRBD1 | .
TGTGCCAGCAGCCTATCCCTAGCGGGAAGAAATGAGCAGTTCTTC | CASSLSLAGRNEQFF | TRBJ2-1 | TRBV7-9 | TRBD2 | .
TGTGCCAGCAGTTCCCCTTCGGCAGGCTCGGATGGCTACACCTTC | CASSSPSAGSDGYTF | TRBJ1-2 | TRBV6-2/TRBV6-3 | . | .
TGCGCCAGCAGCTCGACAGCTAACTATGGCTACACCTTC | CASSSTANYGYTF | TRBJ1-2 | TRBV5-1 | . | .
TGTGCCAGCAGTGAACAGGAGCCCAATGAGCAGTTCTTC | CASSEQEPNEQFF | TRBJ2-1 | TRBV6-1 | . | .
TGCGCCAGCAGCCCCCCGAGGGGCGCGTACACCTACGAGCAGTACTTC | CASSPPRGAYTYEQYF | TRBJ2-7 | TRBV4-1 | . | .
TGTGCCATCAGCGGGACAGGGGGCTACGAGCAGTACTTC | CAISGTGGYEQYF | TRBJ2-7 | TRBV10-3 | TRBD1 | .
TGTGCCACCAGTGATTTCCTCGGACAGGGGGCAAATGAGCAGTTCTTC | CATSDFLGQGANEQFF | TRBJ2-1 | TRBV24-1 | TRBD1 | .
TGCAGCGCAGGGGACCCTAGCTCCTACGAGCAGTACTTC | CSAGDPSSYEQYF | TRBJ2-7 | TRBV29-1 | . | once